This note documents a single T cell receptor (beta chain) sequence. The time point denotes: patch test 1, 2 weeks after DPC sensitization. The sample's treatment: therapeutic diphenylcyclopropenone sensitization with weekly scalp DPC. One entry per CDR3 protein results from TCRdb running MiXCR on the RACE reads. Of around 380,000 distinct CDR3 sequences in the sample, nearly 5% are singletons; the top ten hold around 2%. The entry originates in a study of human T cells and chemical hapten exposure. The overall study: Patients, a majority of them female, were diagnosed with alopecia areata, totalis or universalis.

The V and J ends lost 3 bases and 3 bases respectively, with 17 bases between them. The CDR3 is 16 residues long. The receptor's source is a woman aged 45-65 years with alopecia areata. Some clones in this sample may be carry-over from other donors' samples. The chain recombines TRBV12-3 or TRBV12-4 with TRBJ2-5, with a weak D call TRBD1 (6 bases). The sample was whole blood, taken in connection with sensitization to the hapten diphenylcyclopropenone (DPC). The CDR3 sequence: CASSFGTGRGEETQYF. As DNA, the CDR3 is TGTGCCAGCAGTTTTGGAACAGGGCGAGGGGAAGAGACCCAGTACTTC.